This T cell receptor (beta chain) was sequenced in a study of blood T cells in healthy people across ages. Regarding the study as a whole: Versus aged donors, long-lived donors had higher diversity and more naive CD4+ cells. Roughly linear age-related decline in beta diversity appeared, significant by age around 42.

Concerning this clonotype: The target antigen is unknown.

Next came a second PCR, run for roughly 6 to 11 cycles, which used a sample-barcoded 5' primer along with a J-beta primer mix. TCRdb recomputed calls from the 5' RACE reads with MiXCR, one row per CDR3 protein. The sample holds some 860,000 distinct CDR3 sequences, around three fifths seen once. Source material: blood. This receptor was identified in a man aged 35 to 55 in good health.

Here the CDR3 reads CASTAGGGQLETQYF. Written as DNA, the CDR3 is TGTGCCAGCACTGCCGGGGGGGGACAGTTGGAGACCCAGTACTTC. The gene calls are TRBV9 and TRBJ2-5; D perhaps matches TRBD2 (8 bases). The germline V and J ends were trimmed by 6 bases and 5 bases, with 20 bases remaining between them. CDR1 and CDR2 from the germline V gene are SGDLS and YYNGEE. The CDR3 is 15 residues long.